These 5 T cell receptor beta chains were all obtained from the same sample, sequenced in a study of ipilimumab plus nivolumab after autologous stem cell transplantation. Assay used: immunoSEQ multiplex PCR; TCRdb lists only in-frame clones, some missing. The data contain 15,000 to 20,000 clones, about 80% of them singletons. Sequencing used PBMCs, obtained in a trial of ipilimumab plus nivolumab as post-transplant consolidation. Receptors originate from a male donor with diffuse large B-cell lymphoma.

The chain is built from TRBV12-5 and TRBJ2-5, with 13 bases matching TRBD2. Unmatched junction bases numbered 17, after V lost 5 bases and J lost 5 bases. Per germline, CDR1 LGHNT and CDR2 FRNRAP. This CDR3 contains 19 residues. CDR3 region: CASGHLETSGGTIRETQYF. Written as DNA, the CDR3 is TGTGCTAGTGGTCACCTTGAGACTAGCGGGGGGACTATCAGGGAGACCCAGTACTTC.

By share, this clone ranks as medium-sized (0.01 to 0.1%). Other nucleotide sequences in the sample specify the same CDR3. The chain couples TRBV28 to TRBJ2-1; no firm D call. The germline CDR1 and CDR2 sequences are MDHEN and SYDVKM. The V gene lost 2 bases and the J gene lost 6 bases, with 2 bases spanning the gap. The CDR3 spans 11 residues. CDR3 bases: TGTGCCAGCAGTTTAATCAATGAGCAGTTCTTC. It encodes CASSLINEQFF.

This clone was counted a single time. V usage is TRBV2 and J usage is TRBJ2-7; D may be TRBD2 (6 bases). Per the germline V gene, CDR1 is SNHLY and CDR2 is FYNNEI. V lost 4 bases to trimming and J lost 0 bases, with 16 bases between them. There are 16 residues in the CDR3. The CDR3 DNA reads as TGTGCCAGCAGTGTTTCTCGGGACTGGGACTCCTACGAGCAGTACTTC. This encodes CASSVSRDWDSYEQYF.

This clone occurred a few times. In nucleotides, the CDR3 is TGTGCCAGCAGTTTAACGGGTAGACAGCCCCAGCATTTT. This codes for CASSLTGRQPQHF. The V gene is TRBV28, the J gene TRBJ1-5; no clear D gene. Germline-derived CDR1 and CDR2 are MDHEN and SYDVKM. This CDR3 spans 13 amino acids. V was trimmed by 2 bases and J by 7 bases, leaving 9 bases between them.

CDR3 in DNA: TGTGCCAGTAGAACCGGACAGGGCGACGAGCAGTACTTC. Amino acids: CASRTGQGDEQYF. The chain recombines TRBV19 with TRBJ2-7, with 8 bases identical to TRBD1. The V gene's germline CDR1 is LNHDA and CDR2 SQIVND (reference sequence). J lost 5 bases, V lost 6 bases, and 6 bases had no gene match. The CDR3 sequence is 13 residues long.